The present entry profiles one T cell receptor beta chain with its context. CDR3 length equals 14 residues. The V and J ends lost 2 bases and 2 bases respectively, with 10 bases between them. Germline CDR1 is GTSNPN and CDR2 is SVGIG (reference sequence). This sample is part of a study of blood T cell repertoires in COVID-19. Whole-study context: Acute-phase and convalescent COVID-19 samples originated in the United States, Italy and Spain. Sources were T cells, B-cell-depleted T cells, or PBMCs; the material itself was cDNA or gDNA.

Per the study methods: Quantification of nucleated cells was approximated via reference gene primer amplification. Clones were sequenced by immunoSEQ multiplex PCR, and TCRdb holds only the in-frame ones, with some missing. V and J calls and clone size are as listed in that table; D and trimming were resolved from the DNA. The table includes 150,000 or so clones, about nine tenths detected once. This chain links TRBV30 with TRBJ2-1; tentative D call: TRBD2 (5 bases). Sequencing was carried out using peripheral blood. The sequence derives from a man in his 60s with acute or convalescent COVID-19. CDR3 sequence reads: CAWSLTGAYNEQFF. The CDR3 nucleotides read TGTGCCTGGAGTCTGACCGGGGCCTACAATGAGCAGTTCTTC.